This T cell receptor (beta chain) derives from a study of blood T cell repertoires in COVID-19. About the research overall: From the United States, Italy and Spain came samples of acute and convalescent COVID-19. The analysed material was cDNA or gDNA that came from T cells, B-cell-depleted T cells, or PBMCs.

This CDR3 has 15 amino acids. The germline gives CDR1 MDHEN, CDR2 SYDVKM. The V end was cut by 8 bases, the J end by 0 bases, with 14 bases between. Authors' processing steps: Using reference gene primer amplification, nucleated cell counts were estimated. Using immunoSEQ multiplex PCR, the repertoire was profiled, and TCRdb retains in-frame clones only, with some absent. For V, J and clone size, that table is used; D and trimming come from the DNA. The table records under 250,000 clones, around 83% of them present only once. Sequenced: peripheral blood. The receptor was isolated from a man aged 50 to 60 with active or convalescent COVID-19. The V gene is TRBV28, the J gene TRBJ1-5; no definite D call. The DNA of the CDR3 is TGTGCCAGCTGGGCTTTGGGTTATAGCAATCAGCCCCAGCATTTT. This translates into CASWALGYSNQPQHF.